This T cell receptor beta chain was documented in a study of T cells in Graves' hyperthyroidism and ophthalmopathy. Whole-study findings and limits: Ophthalmopathy got predicted by the model a median around 6.8 months before its onset.

Note on this clonotype: Its target is not known.

Researchers barred patients who had uncontrolled infection, other autoimmune disease, pregnancy or lactation. Regions amplified from RNA transcripts were the TCR beta CDR3 regions. HTBI primers were used for first-round RT-PCR of the TCR CDR3. MiXCR was run by TCRdb on the multiplex PCR reads, yielding one entry per CDR3 protein. The sample carries roughly 720,000 distinct CDR3 sequences, 15% to 20% recorded once. The CDR3 has 17 residues. Germline CDR1 and CDR2: MNHEY and SMNVEV (reference sequence). The ends were cut back, 5 bases at V and 0 bases at J, with 17 bases in the middle. This clonotype was sampled from a man aged 45-60 years with Graves' hyperthyroidism. The sample consisted of blood. The chain recombines TRBV27 with TRBJ1-5, with no clear D. CDR3 sequence (DNA): TGTGCCAGCAGTCGCAATGACGCTGGCTTTAGCAATCAGCCCCAGCATTTT. Amino acids: CASSRNDAGFSNQPQHF.